These 22 T cell receptor beta chains were sequenced from one sample in a study of shared clonotypes between healthy human individuals. Terminally differentiated effector memory CD45RA+ cells were excluded by CCR7 positive selection of CD45RO-negative cells. The method was immunoSEQ multiplex PCR; TCRdb's version includes in-frame clones alone and lacks a portion of them. The sample records millions of clones, 85% to 95% being singletons. Sequencing used naive CD8+ T cells sorted from blood. These TCRs come from a young man in good health.

This chain connects TRBV2 to TRBJ2-7; no clear D gene. This CDR3 comprises 14 residues. CDR1 is SNHLY and CDR2 is FYNNEI in the germline V gene. V was shortened by 7 bases and J by 1 base, with 14 bases between the two germline ends. The CDR3 loop reads CASTGSFGSYEQYF. CDR3 DNA: TGTGCCAGCACCGGATCCTTTGGGTCCTACGAGCAGTACTTC.

V usage is TRBV11-2 and J usage is TRBJ1-2, with D uncertain. Germline values: CDR1 SGHAT, CDR2 FQNNGV. Trimming stripped 5 bases from V and 2 bases from J, with 9 bases between. CDR3 length: 13 amino acids. The CDR3 DNA reads as TGTGCCAGCAGCCCGGTCCCGAACTATGGCTACACCTTC. This sequence encodes CASSPVPNYGYTF.

The chain combines TRBV5-1 with TRBJ2-7; 7 bases fit TRBD1. The CDR3 covers 15 residues. Trimming removed 1 base from V and 2 bases from J; junction bases left unmatched: 6. Germline CDR1 reads SGHRS; CDR2 reads YFSETQ. The CDR3 DNA is TGCGCCAGCAGCTTGAGTAAGGGGGCGACCTACGAGCAGTACTTC. It yields the protein CASSLSKGATYEQYF.

As regards this clone: The same CDR3 can be traced to other DNA sequences in this sample. The V call is TRBV13, the J call TRBJ2-7, with TRBD1 matching 8 bases. CDR1 PRHDT and CDR2 FYEKMQ come from the germline V gene (reference sequence). V shed 5 bases and J 2 bases; nucleotides not matched to a gene: 5. The CDR3 spans 14 residues. DNA of the CDR3: TGTGCCAGCAGCCCCGGGACAGGCCCCTACGAGCAGTACTTC. Its translation is CASSPGTGPYEQYF.

The rearrangement joins TRBV12-5 to TRBJ1-1; D is undetermined. V gave up 4 bases and J gave up 3 bases, with 9 bases separating them. Germline V lookup: CDR1 LGHNT, CDR2 FRNRAP. This CDR3 has 13 amino acids. This chain's CDR3 is CASGSAVDTEAFF. The DNA for the CDR3 is TGTGCTAGTGGTTCGGCAGTCGACACTGAAGCTTTCTTT. The full variable domain, in which reference TRBV12-5 and TRBJ1-1 provide the parts outside the CDR3, is DARVTQTPRHKVTEMGQEVTMRCQPILGHNTVFWYRQTMMQGLELLAYFRNRAPLDDSGMPKDRFSAEMPDATLATLKIQPSEPRDSAVYFCASGSAVDTEAFFGQGTRLTVV.

CDR3 nucleotides: TGTGCCAGCAGCTTCCCGGGGGCGCCTGATAAGGATGAGCAGTTCTTC. As protein: CASSFPGAPDKDEQFF. V and J are TRBV7-9 and TRBJ2-1; D could derive from TRBD1 or TRBD2 (6 bases each). CDR3 size: 16 residues. V gave up 3 bases and J gave up 8 bases, with 20 bases separating them. Germline V lookup: CDR1 SEHNR, CDR2 FQNEAQ (reference sequence).

The V call is TRBV5-1, the J call TRBJ2-7; D gene unclear. Germline-derived CDR1 and CDR2 are SGHRS and YFSETQ. V was shortened by 0 bases and J by 3 bases, with 16 bases between the two germline ends. The CDR3 is 16 residues long. CDR3 sequence reads: CASSLVDGVLGYEQYF. CDR3 in DNA: TGCGCCAGCAGCTTGGTGGACGGTGTTTTGGGCTACGAGCAGTACTTC.

This sequence joins TRBV10-1 and TRBJ2-7; D not resolved. CDR1 is WNHNN and CDR2 is SYGVQD in the germline V gene (reference sequence). The CDR3 spans 14 residues. The V end lost 3 bases, the J end lost 2 bases, and 11 bases lay between the germline ends. The CDR3 sequence is CASSEIEAPYEQYF. Written as DNA, the CDR3 is TGCGCCAGCAGTGAAATTGAAGCGCCCTACGAGCAGTACTTC.

This clone was seen a handful of times. The V gene is TRBV19, the J gene TRBJ2-7; the D gene could be TRBD1 or TRBD2 (5 bases each). CDR3 length equals 13 residues. Germline V gene data show CDR1 as LNHDA and CDR2 as SQIVND (reference sequence). V shed 5 bases and J shed 3 bases, with 11 bases lying between them. The CDR3 protein is CASSLRAGYEQYF. CDR3 nucleotides: TGTGCCAGTAGTCTCAGGGCGGGCTACGAGCAGTACTTC.

The CDR3 DNA reads as TGTGCCAGCAGCTTAACCGGGACTAGCGTAAAAGAGACCCAGTACTTC. As protein: CASSLTGTSVKETQYF. The rearrangement links TRBV13 to TRBJ2-5; 10 positions match TRBD2. The CDR3 has 16 amino acids. Germline CDR1 PRHDT, CDR2 FYEKMQ (reference sequence). The trim removed 2 bases at V and 3 bases at J, leaving 6 bases unmatched. Full variable domain (rest looked up from reference TRBV13 and TRBJ2-5): AAGVIQSPRHLIKEKRETATLKCYPIPRHDTVYWYQQGPGQDPQFLISFYEKMQSDKGSIPDRFSAQQFSDYHSELNMSSLELGDSALYFCASSLTGTSVKETQYFGPGTRLLVL.

The chain combines TRBV28 with TRBJ2-1; 16 bases map to TRBD2. Germline lookup yields CDR1 MDHEN and CDR2 SYDVKM. This CDR3 contains 18 residues. V trimming: 6 bases; J trimming: 1 base; junction bases outside the gene matches: 6. The CDR3: CASRQGLAGGRSYNEQFF. The CDR3 DNA reads as TGTGCCAGCAGGCAGGGACTAGCGGGAGGGCGGTCCTACAATGAGCAGTTCTTC.

The table lists this clone with a count of one. The rearrangement joins TRBV27 to TRBJ2-1; TRBD2 might be the D (7 bases). Trimming removed 7 bases from V and 10 bases from J, with 26 bases in between. The CDR3 runs to 16 residues. Germline V gene data show CDR1 as MNHEY and CDR2 as SMNVEV (reference sequence). The chain's CDR3 is CASTPTRGGGQYEQFF. The CDR3 nucleotides read TGTGCCAGCACCCCTACGAGGGGGGGAGGACAATACGAGCAGTTCTTC.

The sample holds one count of this clone. The chain recombines TRBV7-9 with TRBJ2-4; maybe TRBD1 (6 bases). The CDR3 sequence is 14 residues long. The V and J ends lost 8 bases and 9 bases respectively, with 20 bases between them. Looked up from germline, CDR1 is SEHNR and CDR2 is FQNEAQ (reference sequence). The CDR3 protein is CASAPPGGGFIQYF. CDR3 DNA: TGTGCCAGCGCCCCACCCGGTGGGGGCTTCATTCAGTACTTC.

The CDR3 region is CASSERVGGSNSPLHF. CDR3 bases: TGTGCCAGCAGTGAAAGGGTAGGGGGTAGTAATTCACCCCTCCACTTT. The rearrangement links TRBV6-1 to TRBJ1-6; possible D gene TRBD1, 6 bases. This CDR3 comprises 16 residues. The V gene's germline CDR1 is MNHNS and CDR2 SASEGT. The germline V and J ends were trimmed by 2 bases and 6 bases, with 14 bases remaining between them.

Turning to this clone: The same CDR3 also results from other DNA sequences found in this sample. The chain recombines TRBV10-1 with TRBJ2-7, with unresolved D. Germline CDR1 reads WNHNN; CDR2 reads SYGVQD (reference sequence). This CDR3 is built from 13 residues. Trimming took 0 bases from V and 3 from J, leaving 6 bases between them. The CDR3 DNA follows: TGCGCCAGCAGTGAGTCCCTAGGCTACGAGCAGTACTTC. Encoded protein: CASSESLGYEQYF.

The chain recombines TRBV2 with TRBJ2-7, with a possible D match to TRBD1 (6 bases). Germline V gene data show CDR1 as SNHLY and CDR2 as FYNNEI. This CDR3 spans 14 amino acids. Trimming removed 3 bases from V and 2 bases from J, with 11 bases in between. In nucleotides, the CDR3 is TGTGCCAGCAGTGAGTTGACAGGAGCCTACGAGCAGTACTTC. Translation: CASSELTGAYEQYF.

This sequence joins TRBV30 and TRBJ2-5; perhaps TRBD2 as D (6 bases). The V and J ends lost 3 bases and 11 bases respectively, with 25 bases between them. Germline CDR1 GTSNPN, CDR2 SVGIG (reference sequence). The CDR3 totals 15 residues. CDR3 DNA sequence: TGTGCCTGGAGCCACGGGACTCTCATCCTACGGGGGCAGTACTTC. This encodes CAWSHGTLILRGQYF. The entire variable domain, with the rest obtained from reference TRBV30 and TRBJ2-5, is as follows: SQTIHQWPATLVQPVGSPLSLECTVEGTSNPNLYWYRQAAGRGLQLLFYSVGIGQISSEVPQNLSASRPQDRQFILSSKKLLLSDSGFYLCAWSHGTLILRGQYFGPGTRLLVL.

This chain uses TRBV4-2 with TRBJ2-7; the D is unclear. V lost 3 bases and J lost 5, with 11 bases in between. Germline V lookup: CDR1 LGHNA, CDR2 YNFKEQ. This CDR3 is 13 amino acids long. The CDR3 reads CASSHTGDNEQYF. As DNA, the CDR3 is TGTGCCAGCAGCCATACTGGTGACAACGAGCAGTACTTC.

The J gene is TRBJ1-2, the V gene TRBV14; a weak D match, TRBD1 (6 bases). The CDR3 runs 13 residues. Germline CDR1 and CDR2: SGHDN and FVKESK. V lost 4 bases, J lost 8 bases, and 14 bases lay in between. CDR3 residues: CASSRQGILGYTF. DNA for the CDR3: TGTGCCAGCAGCCGGCAGGGGATCTTGGGCTACACCTTC.

The CDR3 nucleotides read TGCGCCAGCAGCCTGGGGGGTAACTATGGCTACACCTTC. As protein: CASSLGGNYGYTF. The rearrangement uses TRBV4-1 and TRBJ1-2, with D possibly matching TRBD1 (5 bases). The CDR3 totals 13 residues. Germline V gives CDR1 MGHRA, CDR2 YSYEKL. Trimming removed 4 bases at V and 1 base at J, with 7 bases between.

The rearrangement links TRBV5-1 to TRBJ2-5; TRBD1 aligns across 7 bases. CDR1 and CDR2 (germline): SGHRS, YFSETQ. This CDR3 has 17 amino acids. V was clipped by 2 bases and J by 2 bases; unmatched bases: 12. CDR3 in amino acids: CASSLGSFRTGQETQYF. The CDR3 DNA follows: TGCGCCAGCAGCTTAGGGTCCTTCCGGACAGGTCAAGAGACCCAGTACTTC.

The chain has TRBV27 and TRBJ1-2; 8 bases match TRBD1. This CDR3 comprises 15 residues. The V gene end was trimmed by 6 bases and the J gene end by 5 bases; junction bases not matched to a gene: 11. CDR1 MNHEY and CDR2 SMNVEV come from the germline V gene (reference sequence). CDR3 bases: TGTGCCAGCAGCCCAACCCGGACAGGGACGTATGGCTACACCTTC. Residues: CASSPTRTGTYGYTF.